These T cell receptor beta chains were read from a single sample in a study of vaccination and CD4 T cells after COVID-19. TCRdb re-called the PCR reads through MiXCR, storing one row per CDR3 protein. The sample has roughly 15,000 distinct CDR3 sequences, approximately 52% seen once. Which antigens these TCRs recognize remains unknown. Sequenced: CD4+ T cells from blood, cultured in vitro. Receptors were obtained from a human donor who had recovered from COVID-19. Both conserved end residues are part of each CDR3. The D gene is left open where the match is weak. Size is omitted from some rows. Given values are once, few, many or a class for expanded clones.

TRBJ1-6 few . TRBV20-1 CSASFPQANSPLHF TGCAGTGCTAGTTTCCCTCAGGCGAATTCACCCCTCCACTTT
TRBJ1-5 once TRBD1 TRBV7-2 CASSSGQNQPQHF TGTGCCAGCAGCTCGGGACAGAATCAGCCCCAGCATTTT
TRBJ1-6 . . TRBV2 CASSDTRAPNSPLHF TGTGCCAGCAGCGATACAAGGGCCCCCAATTCACCCCTCCACTTT
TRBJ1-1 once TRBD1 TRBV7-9 CASSYGQGERAAFF TGTGCCAGCAGCTATGGACAGGGAGAGCGGGCGGCTTTCTTT
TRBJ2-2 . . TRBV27 CASSSWGRNTGELFF TGTGCCAGCAGCTCATGGGGCCGGAACACCGGGGAGCTGTTTTTT
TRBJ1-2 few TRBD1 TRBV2 CASRPRTGTYGYTF TGTGCCAGCAGACCTCGGACAGGGACCTATGGCTACACCTTC
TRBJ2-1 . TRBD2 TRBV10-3 CASRPLAASYNEQFF TGTGCCAGCAGACCCCTAGCGGCTAGCTACAATGAGCAGTTCTTC
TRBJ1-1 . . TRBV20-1 CSARGAVNTEAFF TGCAGTGCTAGAGGTGCCGTGAACACTGAAGCTTTCTTT
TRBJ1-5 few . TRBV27 CASSLSITGAGPQHF TGTGCCAGCAGTTTATCGATAACAGGTGCTGGGCCCCAGCATTTT
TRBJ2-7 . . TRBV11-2 CASSLERDRTYEQYF TGTGCCAGCAGCTTAGAGCGGGACAGAACCTACGAGCAGTACTTC
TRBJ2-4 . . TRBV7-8 CASSLVHGGADIQYF TGTGCCAGCAGCTTAGTTCATGGGGGCGCGGACATTCAGTACTTC
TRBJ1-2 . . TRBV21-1 CASTPYGYTF TGTGCCAGCACCCCCTATGGCTACACCTTC
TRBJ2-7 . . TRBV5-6 CASGRDTYEQYF TGTGCCAGCGGTCGGGATACCTACGAGCAGTACTTC
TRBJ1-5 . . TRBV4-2 CASSPGQENQPQHF TGTGCCAGCAGCCCAGGGCAGGAAAATCAGCCCCAGCATTTT
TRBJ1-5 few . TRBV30 CAWSATRDQPQHF TGTGCCTGGAGTGCGACACGAGATCAGCCCCAGCATTTT
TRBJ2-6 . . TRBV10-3 CAITEGVGVGANVLTF TGTGCCATCACTGAGGGGGTAGGGGTCGGGGCCAACGTCCTGACTTTC